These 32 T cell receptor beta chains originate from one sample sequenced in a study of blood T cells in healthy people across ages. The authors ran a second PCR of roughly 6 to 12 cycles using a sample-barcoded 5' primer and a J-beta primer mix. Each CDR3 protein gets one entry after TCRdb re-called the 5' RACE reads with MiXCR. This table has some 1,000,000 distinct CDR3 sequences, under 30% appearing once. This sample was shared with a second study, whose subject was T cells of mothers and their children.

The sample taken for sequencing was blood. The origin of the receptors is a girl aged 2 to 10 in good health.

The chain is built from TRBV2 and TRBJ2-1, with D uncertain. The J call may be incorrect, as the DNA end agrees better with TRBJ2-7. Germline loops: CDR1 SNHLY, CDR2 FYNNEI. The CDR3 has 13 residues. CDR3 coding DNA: TGTGCCAGCAGTGTTGAGGTCGGCTACGAGCAGTACTTC. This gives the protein CASSVEVGYEQYF.

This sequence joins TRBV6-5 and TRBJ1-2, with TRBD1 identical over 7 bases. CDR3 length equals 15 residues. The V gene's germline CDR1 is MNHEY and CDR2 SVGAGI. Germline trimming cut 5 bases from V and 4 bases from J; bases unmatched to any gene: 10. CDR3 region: CASSRGTDRLYGYTF. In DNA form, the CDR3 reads TGTGCCAGCAGTCGGGGGACAGACCGCCTCTATGGCTACACCTTC.

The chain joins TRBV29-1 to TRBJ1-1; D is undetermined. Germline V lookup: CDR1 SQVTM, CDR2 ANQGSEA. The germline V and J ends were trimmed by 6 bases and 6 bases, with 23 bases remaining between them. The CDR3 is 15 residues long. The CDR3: CSVPEPGVGSAEAFF. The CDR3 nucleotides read TGCAGCGTGCCCGAGCCGGGTGTCGGGTCGGCTGAAGCTTTCTTT.

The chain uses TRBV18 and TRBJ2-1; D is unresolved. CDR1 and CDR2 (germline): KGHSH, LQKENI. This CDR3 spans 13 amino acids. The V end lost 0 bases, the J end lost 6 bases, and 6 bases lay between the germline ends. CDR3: CASSPPSVNEQFF. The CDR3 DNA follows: TGTGCCAGCTCACCACCATCAGTCAATGAGCAGTTCTTC.

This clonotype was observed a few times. The CDR3 spells CASSSQREYNEQFF. CDR3 nucleotide sequence: TGCGCCAGCAGCTCCCAGCGGGAGTACAATGAGCAGTTCTTC. V gene TRBV5-1 combines with J gene TRBJ2-5, with TRBD2 matching over 8 bases. The tail of the sequence fits TRBJ2-1 better, so the J call may be wrong. CDR1 is SGHRS and CDR2 is YFSETQ in the germline V gene. This CDR3 has 14 residues.

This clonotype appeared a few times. The CDR3 coding sequence is TGTGCCAGCAGCTTTATTGCTAGCGGGGGCCAAAGTAGCTCCTACAATGAGCAGTTCTTC. This gives the protein CASSFIASGGQSSSYNEQFF. The chain joins TRBV5-5 to TRBJ2-1; TRBD2 matches at 10 bases. The CDR3 consists of 20 residues. The germline gives CDR1 SGHKS, CDR2 YYEKEE (reference sequence). The trim removed 2 bases at V and 0 bases at J, leaving 14 bases unmatched.

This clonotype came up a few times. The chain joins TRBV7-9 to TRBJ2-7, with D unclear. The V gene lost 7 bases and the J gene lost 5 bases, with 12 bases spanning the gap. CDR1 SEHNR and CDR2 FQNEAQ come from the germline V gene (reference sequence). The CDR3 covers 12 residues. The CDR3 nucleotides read TGTGCCAGCACACGGAGTCCAAACGAGCAGTACTTC. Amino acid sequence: CASTRSPNEQYF.

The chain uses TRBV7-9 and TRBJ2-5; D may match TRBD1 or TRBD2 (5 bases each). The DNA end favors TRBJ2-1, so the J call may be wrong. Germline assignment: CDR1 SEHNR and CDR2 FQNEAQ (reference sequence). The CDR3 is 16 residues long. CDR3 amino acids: CASSLGDGAKFREQFF. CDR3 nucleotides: TGTGCCAGCAGCTTAGGCGACGGGGCCAAGTTCAGGGAGCAGTTCTTC.

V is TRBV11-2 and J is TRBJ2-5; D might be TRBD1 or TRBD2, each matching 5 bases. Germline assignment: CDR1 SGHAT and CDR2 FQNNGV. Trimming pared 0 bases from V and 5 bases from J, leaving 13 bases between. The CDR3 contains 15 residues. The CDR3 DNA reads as TGTGCCAGCAGCTTAGAGGGCAGCAGGGAGGAGACCCAGTACTTC. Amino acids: CASSLEGSREETQYF.

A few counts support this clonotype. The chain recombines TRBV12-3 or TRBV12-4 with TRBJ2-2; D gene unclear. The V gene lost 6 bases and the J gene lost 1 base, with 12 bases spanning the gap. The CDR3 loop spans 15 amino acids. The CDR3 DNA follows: TGTGCCAGCAGGACCCGAAGAGAGAACACCGGGGAGCTGTTTTTT. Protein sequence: CASRTRRENTGELFF.

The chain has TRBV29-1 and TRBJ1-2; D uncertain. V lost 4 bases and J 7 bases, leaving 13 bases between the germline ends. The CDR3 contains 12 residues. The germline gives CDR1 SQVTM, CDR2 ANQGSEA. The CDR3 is CSVVSSLGGYTF. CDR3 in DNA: TGCAGCGTTGTGAGTTCGCTTGGTGGCTACACCTTC. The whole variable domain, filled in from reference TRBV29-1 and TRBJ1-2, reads SAVISQKPSRDICQRGTSLTIQCQVDSQVTMMFWYRQQPGQSLTLIATANQGSEATYESGFVIDKFPISRPNLTFSTLTVSNMSPEDSSIYLCSVVSSLGGYTFGSGTRLTVV.

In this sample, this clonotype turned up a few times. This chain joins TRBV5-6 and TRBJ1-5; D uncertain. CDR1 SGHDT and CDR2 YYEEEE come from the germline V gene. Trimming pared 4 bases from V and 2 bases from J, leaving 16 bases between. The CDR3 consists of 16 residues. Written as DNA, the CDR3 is TGTGCCAGCAGCAGCGGGGATGGTAAGGGCAATCAGCCCCAGCATTTT. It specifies CASSSGDGKGNQPQHF.

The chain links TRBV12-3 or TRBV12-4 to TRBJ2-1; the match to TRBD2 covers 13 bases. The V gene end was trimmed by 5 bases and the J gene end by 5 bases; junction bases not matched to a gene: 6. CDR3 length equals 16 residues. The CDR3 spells CASSEVLAGGHNEQFF. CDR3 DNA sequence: TGTGCCAGCAGTGAGGTACTAGCGGGAGGGCACAATGAGCAGTTCTTC.

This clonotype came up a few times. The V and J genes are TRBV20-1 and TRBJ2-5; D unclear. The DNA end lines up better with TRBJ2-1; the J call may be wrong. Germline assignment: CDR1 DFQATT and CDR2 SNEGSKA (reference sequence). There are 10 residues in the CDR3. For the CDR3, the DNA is TGCAGTGCTAGGCTAACCTCGCAGTTCTTC. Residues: CSARLTSQFF.

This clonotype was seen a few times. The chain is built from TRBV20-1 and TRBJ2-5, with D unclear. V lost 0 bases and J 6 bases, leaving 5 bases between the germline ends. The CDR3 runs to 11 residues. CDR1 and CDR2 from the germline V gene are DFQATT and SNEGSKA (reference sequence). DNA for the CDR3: TGCAGTGCTAGAGATATACAGACCCAGTACTTC. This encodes CSARDIQTQYF.

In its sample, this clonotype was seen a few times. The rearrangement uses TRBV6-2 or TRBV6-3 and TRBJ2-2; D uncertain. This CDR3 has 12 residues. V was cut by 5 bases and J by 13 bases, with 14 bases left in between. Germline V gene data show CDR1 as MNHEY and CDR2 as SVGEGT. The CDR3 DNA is TGTGCCAGCAGTCAAGAATATTATCGGCTGTTTTTT. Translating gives CASSQEYYRLFF.

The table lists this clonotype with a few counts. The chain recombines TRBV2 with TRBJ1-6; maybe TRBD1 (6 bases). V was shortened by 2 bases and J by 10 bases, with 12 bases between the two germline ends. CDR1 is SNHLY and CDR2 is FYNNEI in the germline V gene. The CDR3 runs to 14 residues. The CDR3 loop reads CASSETGRGSPLHF. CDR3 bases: TGTGCCAGCAGTGAAACGGGCAGGGGCTCACCCCTCCACTTT.

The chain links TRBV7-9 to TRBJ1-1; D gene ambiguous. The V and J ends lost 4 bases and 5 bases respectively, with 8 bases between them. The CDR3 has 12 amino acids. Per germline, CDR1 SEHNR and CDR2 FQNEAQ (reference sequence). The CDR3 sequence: CASSSQLTEAFF. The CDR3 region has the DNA TGTGCCAGCAGCTCACAACTTACTGAAGCTTTCTTT.

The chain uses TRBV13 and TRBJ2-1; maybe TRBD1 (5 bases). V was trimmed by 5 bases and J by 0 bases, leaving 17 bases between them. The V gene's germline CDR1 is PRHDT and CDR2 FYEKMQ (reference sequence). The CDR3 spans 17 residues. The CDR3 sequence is CASSLNPGDSSYNEQFF. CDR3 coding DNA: TGTGCCAGCAGCCTAAACCCAGGTGACAGCTCCTACAATGAGCAGTTCTTC. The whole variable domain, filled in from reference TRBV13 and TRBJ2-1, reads AAGVIQSPRHLIKEKRETATLKCYPIPRHDTVYWYQQGPGQDPQFLISFYEKMQSDKGSIPDRFSAQQFSDYHSELNMSSLELGDSALYFCASSLNPGDSSYNEQFFGPGTRLTVL.

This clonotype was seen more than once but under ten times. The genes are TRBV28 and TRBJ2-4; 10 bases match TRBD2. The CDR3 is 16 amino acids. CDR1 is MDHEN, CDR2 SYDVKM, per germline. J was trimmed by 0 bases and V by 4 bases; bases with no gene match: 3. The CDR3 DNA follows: TGTGCCAGCAGTTCACTAGCGGGAAAAGCCAAAAACATTCAGTACTTC. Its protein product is CASSSLAGKAKNIQYF.

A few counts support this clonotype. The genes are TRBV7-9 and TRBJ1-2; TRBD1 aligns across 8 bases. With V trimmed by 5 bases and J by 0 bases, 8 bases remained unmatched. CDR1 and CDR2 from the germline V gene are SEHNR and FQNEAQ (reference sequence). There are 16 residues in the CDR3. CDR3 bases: TGTGCCAGCAGCGCGAAAACAGGGGGAGCTAACTATGGCTACACCTTC. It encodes CASSAKTGGANYGYTF.

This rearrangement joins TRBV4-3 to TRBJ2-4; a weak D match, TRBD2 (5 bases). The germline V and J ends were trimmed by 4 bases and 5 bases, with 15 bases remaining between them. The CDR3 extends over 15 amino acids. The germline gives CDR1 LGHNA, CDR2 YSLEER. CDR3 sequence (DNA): TGCGCCAGCAGCCGGTTCCGAGGGCGCGAAAACATTCAGTACTTC. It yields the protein CASSRFRGRENIQYF.

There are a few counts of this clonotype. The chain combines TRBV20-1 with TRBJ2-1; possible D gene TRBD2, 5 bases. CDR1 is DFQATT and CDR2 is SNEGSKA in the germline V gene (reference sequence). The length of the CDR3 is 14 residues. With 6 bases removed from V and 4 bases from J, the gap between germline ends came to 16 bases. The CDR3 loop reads CSAPTPRGYNEQFF. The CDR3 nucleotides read TGCAGTGCCCCCACCCCCCGGGGATACAATGAGCAGTTCTTC.

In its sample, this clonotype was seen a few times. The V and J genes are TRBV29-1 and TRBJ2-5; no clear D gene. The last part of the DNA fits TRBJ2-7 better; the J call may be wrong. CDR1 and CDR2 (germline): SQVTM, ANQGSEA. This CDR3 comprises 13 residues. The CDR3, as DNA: TGCAGCGCTAAAGTTCCCTCGTTCCACGAGCAGTACTTC. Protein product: CSAKVPSFHEQYF.

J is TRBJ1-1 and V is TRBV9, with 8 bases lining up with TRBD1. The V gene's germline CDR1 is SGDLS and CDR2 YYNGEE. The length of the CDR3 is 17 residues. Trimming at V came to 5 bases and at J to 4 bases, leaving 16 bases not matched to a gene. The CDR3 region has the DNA TGTGCCAGCAGGGGACAGGACCGCCGTAAGGTGGTCACTGAAGCTTTCTTT. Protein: CASRGQDRRKVVTEAFF.

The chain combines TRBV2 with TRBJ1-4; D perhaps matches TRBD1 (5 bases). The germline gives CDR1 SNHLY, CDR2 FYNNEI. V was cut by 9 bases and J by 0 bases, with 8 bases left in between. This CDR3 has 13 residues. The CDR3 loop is CARGHPTNEKLFF. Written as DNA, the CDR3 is TGTGCCAGAGGACATCCAACTAATGAAAAACTGTTTTTT.

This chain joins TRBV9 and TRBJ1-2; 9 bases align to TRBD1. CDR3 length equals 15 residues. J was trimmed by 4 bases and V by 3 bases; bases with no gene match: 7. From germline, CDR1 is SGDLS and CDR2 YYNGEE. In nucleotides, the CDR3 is TGTGCCAGCAGCGAGCCCCAGACAGGGGGCTATGGCTACACCTTC. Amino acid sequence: CASSEPQTGGYGYTF. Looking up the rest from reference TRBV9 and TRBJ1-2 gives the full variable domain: DSGVTQTPKHLITATGQRVTLRCSPRSGDLSVYWYQQSLDQGLQFLIQYYNGEERAKGNILERFSAQQFPDLHSELNLSSLELGDSALYFCASSEPQTGGYGYTFGSGTRLTVV.

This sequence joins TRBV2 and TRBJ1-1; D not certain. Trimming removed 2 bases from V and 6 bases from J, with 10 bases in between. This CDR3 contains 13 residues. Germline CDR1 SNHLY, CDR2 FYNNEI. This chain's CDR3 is CASSEHPGPEAFF. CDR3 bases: TGTGCCAGCAGTGAACACCCCGGACCTGAAGCTTTCTTT.

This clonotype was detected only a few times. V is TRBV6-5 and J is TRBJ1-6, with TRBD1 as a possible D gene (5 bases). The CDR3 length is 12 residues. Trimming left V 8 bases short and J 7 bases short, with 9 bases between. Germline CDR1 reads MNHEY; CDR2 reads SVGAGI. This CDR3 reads CASQGMNSPLHF. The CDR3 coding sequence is TGTGCCAGCCAGGGTATGAATTCACCCCTCCACTTT.

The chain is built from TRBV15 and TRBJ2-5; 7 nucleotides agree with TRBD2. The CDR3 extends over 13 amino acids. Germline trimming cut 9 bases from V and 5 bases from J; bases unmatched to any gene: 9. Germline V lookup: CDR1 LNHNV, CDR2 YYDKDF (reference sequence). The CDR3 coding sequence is TGTGCCACAAGTCCGTGGGGGGGGGAGACCCAGTACTTC. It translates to CATSPWGGETQYF.

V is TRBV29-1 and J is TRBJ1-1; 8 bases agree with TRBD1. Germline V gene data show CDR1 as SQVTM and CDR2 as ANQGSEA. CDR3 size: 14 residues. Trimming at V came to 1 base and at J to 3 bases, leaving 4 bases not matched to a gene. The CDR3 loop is CSVEVRGHHTEAFF. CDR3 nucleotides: TGCAGCGTTGAAGTCAGGGGGCACCACACTGAAGCTTTCTTT.

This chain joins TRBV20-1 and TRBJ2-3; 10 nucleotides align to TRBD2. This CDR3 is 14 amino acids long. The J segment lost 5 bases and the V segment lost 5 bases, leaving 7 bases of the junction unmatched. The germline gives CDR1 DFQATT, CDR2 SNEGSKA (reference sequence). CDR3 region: CSASRAGGLDTQYF. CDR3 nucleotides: TGCAGTGCTTCTAGAGCGGGGGGGCTAGATACGCAGTATTTT.